The 18 T cell receptor beta chains below all came from one sample that was sequenced in a study of post-analysis software for immune sequencing data. Study-wide results and caveats: Elevated frequency relative to controls characterized a handful of TRBV segments in patients, TRBV5-6, TRBV5-1 and TRBV20-1 among them.

The antigens of these receptors remain unknown. Unique molecular identifiers were present in the TCR beta cDNA libraries. Via MiXCR, TCRdb re-called the PCR reads, giving one row per CDR3 protein. The sample includes fewer than 900,000 distinct CDR3 sequences, about 45% of them seen just once. Sequencing was carried out using blood. The source of these receptors is a girl aged 10-17 years with multiple sclerosis.

The chain recombines TRBV7-6 with TRBJ2-3; unclear D gene. The CDR3 consists of 17 residues. V lost 5 bases and J 0 bases, leaving 18 bases between the germline ends. Per the germline V gene, CDR1 is SGHVS and CDR2 is FNYEAQ. In nucleotides, the CDR3 is TGTGCCAGCAGCCCGATCTTGAAGTATCGGAGCACAGATACGCAGTATTTT. As protein: CASSPILKYRSTDTQYF.

V is TRBV7-6 and J is TRBJ2-1; 7 bases are a match to TRBD1. The CDR3 has 13 amino acids. Germline loops: CDR1 SGHVS, CDR2 FNYEAQ. V lost 4 bases to trimming and J lost 9 bases; unmatched junction nucleotides: 6. CDR3 amino acids: CASSSTGALEQFF. CDR3 DNA: TGTGCCAGCAGCTCAACAGGGGCGCTTGAGCAGTTCTTC.

The V call is TRBV12-3 or TRBV12-4, the J call TRBJ1-2; D is possibly TRBD1 (5 bases). The V end was cut by 6 bases, the J end by 3 bases, with 11 bases between. The CDR3 contains 13 residues. CDR3: CASSPSGYYGYTF. CDR3 in DNA: TGTGCCAGCAGCCCCTCAGGGTACTATGGCTACACCTTC.

The chain employs TRBV12-3 or TRBV12-4 and TRBJ2-1, with a tentative D call TRBD2 (6 bases). Trimming took off 4 bases at V and 2 bases at J, with 9 bases between the two ends. This CDR3 has 14 amino acids. The CDR3 loop is CASSYGSPYNEQFF. The CDR3 DNA follows: TGTGCCAGCAGTTACGGGAGTCCCTACAATGAGCAGTTCTTC.

The chain recombines TRBV11-2 with TRBJ2-7; 8 bases map to TRBD2. The J call is in doubt because the DNA end fits TRBJ2-1 better. CDR1 SGHAT and CDR2 FQNNGV come from the germline V gene. The CDR3 contains 15 residues. The CDR3, as DNA: TGTGCCAGCAGCTTAGCCGCGGGACTAGTAAATGAGCAGTTCTTC. It is translated as CASSLAAGLVNEQFF.

The rearrangement links TRBV29-1 to TRBJ2-1, with D maybe TRBD1 (6 bases). The CDR3 consists of 14 residues. V was cut by 6 bases and J by 8 bases, with 20 bases left in between. Looked up from germline, CDR1 is SQVTM and CDR2 is ANQGSEA. The CDR3 sequence: CSVGRATNRDEQFF. The DNA for the CDR3 is TGCAGCGTGGGGCGGGCGACTAACAGGGATGAGCAGTTCTTC.

This chain joins TRBV4-1 and TRBJ1-2; 9 nucleotides match TRBD1. Trimming removed 4 bases from V and 8 bases from J; junction bases left unmatched: 11. The CDR3 extends over 15 amino acids. Germline CDR1 is MGHRA and CDR2 is YSYEKL. CDR3 sequence reads: CASSLLGTGSDGYTF. The CDR3 nucleotides are TGCGCCAGCAGCCTACTCGGGACAGGGTCAGACGGCTACACCTTC.

This clonotype was seen ten or more times. This chain links TRBV5-1 with TRBJ2-7; a possible D gene is TRBD2 (5 bases). CDR1 is SGHRS, CDR2 YFSETQ, per germline. V was pared by 4 bases and J by 2 bases, with 10 bases between. The CDR3 covers 13 residues. CDR3 residues: CASSRGITYEQYF. The CDR3 bases are TGCGCCAGCAGCCGAGGGATAACCTACGAGCAGTACTTC.

This rearrangement joins TRBV3-1 to TRBJ2-5; D possibly uses TRBD1 or TRBD2 (5 bases each). V lost 10 bases and J lost 4, with 16 bases in between. There are 13 residues in the CDR3. Germline CDR1 and CDR2: LGHDT and YNNKEL (reference sequence). As DNA, the CDR3 is TGTGCCACCAAACAGGTAGAGGGAGAGACCCAGTACTTC. Translating gives CATKQVEGETQYF.

This clonotype was detected only a few times. The chain links TRBV12-3 or TRBV12-4 to TRBJ1-2, with a weak D call TRBD1 (6 bases). The CDR3 loop spans 14 amino acids. V was cut by 3 bases and J by 8 bases, with 16 bases left in between. DNA of the CDR3: TGTGCCAGCAGTTTGGGCAGGGGATCGGTGGGCTACACCTTC. Translation: CASSLGRGSVGYTF.

The gene calls are TRBV24-1 and TRBJ2-1, with TRBD1 matching 8 bases. V trimming: 3 bases; J trimming: 6 bases; junction bases outside the gene matches: 6. This CDR3 comprises 15 residues. CDR1 is KGHDR, CDR2 SFDVKD, per germline. CDR3 coding DNA: TGTGCCACCAGTGATCCGATAACAGGGGGCAATGAGCAGTTCTTC. Translating it yields CATSDPITGGNEQFF.

This clonotype was observed a single time. The V call is TRBV28, the J call TRBJ2-1; D is unresolved. Matching the DNA end better, TRBJ2-7 makes the J call doubtful. From germline, CDR1 is MDHEN and CDR2 SYDVKM. This CDR3 spans 11 amino acids. Here the CDR3 DNA reads TGTGCCAGCGCCAGGAGTTACGAGCAGTACTTC. It codes for CASARSYEQYF.

V usage is TRBV11-2 and J usage is TRBJ2-7; possible D gene TRBD2, 6 bases. There are 16 residues in the CDR3. Germline loops: CDR1 SGHAT, CDR2 FQNNGV. The V and J ends lost 5 bases and 0 bases respectively, with 17 bases between them. CDR3 bases: TGTGCCAGCAGCCCACGACTAGTGCTTAGCTCCTACGAGCAGTACTTC. As protein: CASSPRLVLSSYEQYF.

The sample holds one count of this clonotype. This chain uses TRBV7-6 with TRBJ2-4; no clear D gene. The assigned J gene may be wrong: the sequence end matches TRBJ2-7 better. CDR3 length equals 12 residues. Germline V lookup: CDR1 SGHVS, CDR2 FNYEAQ. As DNA, the CDR3 is TGTGCCAGGCATTTGACGGCTTACGAGCAGTACTTC. Translated: CARHLTAYEQYF.

This clonotype was counted between two and nine times. The V gene is TRBV9, the J gene TRBJ2-5; 9 positions match TRBD2. TRBJ2-7 matches the DNA end more closely, so the J call is doubtful. The CDR3 has 15 residues. CDR1 and CDR2 from the germline V gene are SGDLS and YYNGEE. CDR3 sequence: CASSEQAGGPYEQYF. The DNA of the CDR3 is TGTGCCAGCAGCGAACAGGCGGGAGGGCCTTACGAGCAGTACTTC.

The chain uses TRBV5-1 and TRBJ2-3; TRBD2 aligns across 7 bases. Unmatched junction bases numbered 9, after V lost 7 bases and J lost 4 bases. CDR1 and CDR2 (germline): SGHRS, YFSETQ. This CDR3 comprises 14 residues. The CDR3 DNA is TGCGCCAGCGACCCGAGCGGGATGGCAGATACGCAGTATTTT. Amino acids: CASDPSGMADTQYF. Supplemented by reference TRBV5-1 and TRBJ2-3, the full variable domain reads KAGVTQTPRYLIKTRGQQVTLSCSPISGHRSVSWYQQTPGQGLQFLFEYFSETQRNKGNFPGRFSGRQFSNSRSEMNVSTLELGDSALYLCASDPSGMADTQYFGPGTRLTVL.

This clonotype was seen a handful of times. The gene calls are TRBV6-5 and TRBJ1-2; D possibly corresponds to TRBD1 (5 bases). Deletions cut 4 bases from V and 6 bases from J, with 15 bases between. The CDR3 covers 14 residues. Germline V gene data show CDR1 as MNHEY and CDR2 as SVGAGI. The CDR3 protein is CASSLNAGPDGYTF. In DNA, the CDR3 is TGTGCCAGCAGTTTAAACGCGGGGCCAGATGGCTACACCTTC.

The genes are TRBV5-5 and TRBJ2-7; D is possibly TRBD1 (5 bases). V was cut by 0 bases and J by 3 bases, with 16 bases left in between. This CDR3 has 16 amino acids. Germline CDR1 is SGHKS and CDR2 is YYEKEE (reference sequence). The CDR3 DNA is TGTGCCAGCAGCTTGGTGGCAAAGGGGCCCCTCTACGAGCAGTACTTC. The encoded protein is CASSLVAKGPLYEQYF.